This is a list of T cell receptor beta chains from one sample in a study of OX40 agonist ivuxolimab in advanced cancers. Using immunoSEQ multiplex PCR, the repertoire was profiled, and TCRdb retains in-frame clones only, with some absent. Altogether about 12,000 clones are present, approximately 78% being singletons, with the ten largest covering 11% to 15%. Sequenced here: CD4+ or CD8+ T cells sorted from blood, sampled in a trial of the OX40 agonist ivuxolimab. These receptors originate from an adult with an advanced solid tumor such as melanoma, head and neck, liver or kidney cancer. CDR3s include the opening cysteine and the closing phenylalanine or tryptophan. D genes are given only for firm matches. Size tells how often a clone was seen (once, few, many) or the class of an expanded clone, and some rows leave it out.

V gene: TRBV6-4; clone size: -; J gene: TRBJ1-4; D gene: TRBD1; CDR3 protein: CARGQGVTNEKLFF; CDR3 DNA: TGTGCCAGGGGACAGGGGGTAACTAATGAAAAACTGTTTTTT
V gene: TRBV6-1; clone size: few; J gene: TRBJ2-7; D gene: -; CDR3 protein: CASNAYEQYF; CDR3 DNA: TGTGCCAGCAACGCCTACGAGCAGTACTTC
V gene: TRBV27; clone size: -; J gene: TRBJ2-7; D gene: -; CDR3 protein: CASSLSSGLGYEQYF; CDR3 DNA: TGTGCCAGCAGTTTATCGAGCGGACTCGGCTACGAGCAGTACTTC
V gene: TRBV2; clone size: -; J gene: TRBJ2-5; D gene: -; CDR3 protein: CASKTTVDQETQYF; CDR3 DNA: TGTGCCAGCAAGACGACAGTGGACCAAGAGACCCAGTACTTC
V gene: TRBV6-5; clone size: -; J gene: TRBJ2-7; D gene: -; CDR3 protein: CASSYSAGLAYEQYF; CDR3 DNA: TGTGCCAGCAGTTACTCGGCGGGTTTAGCCTACGAGCAGTACTTC
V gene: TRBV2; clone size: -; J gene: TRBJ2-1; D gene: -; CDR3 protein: CASSGAMTVRLVNEQFF; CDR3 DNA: TGTGCCAGTTCTGGAGCTATGACAGTCAGGTTGGTTAATGAGCAGTTCTTC
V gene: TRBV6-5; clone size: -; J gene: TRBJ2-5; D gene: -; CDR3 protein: CASSRQVGETQYF; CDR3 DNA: TGTGCCAGCAGCCGACAGGTTGGAGAGACCCAGTACTTC
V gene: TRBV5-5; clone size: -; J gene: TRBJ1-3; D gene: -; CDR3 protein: CASSSPGHRDGNTIYF; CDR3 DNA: TGTGCCAGCAGCTCTCCGGGACATCGTGATGGAAACACCATATATTTT
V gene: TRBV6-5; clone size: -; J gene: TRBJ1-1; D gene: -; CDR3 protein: CASSYGTEAFF; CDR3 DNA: TGTGCCAGCAGTTACGGGACTGAAGCTTTCTTT
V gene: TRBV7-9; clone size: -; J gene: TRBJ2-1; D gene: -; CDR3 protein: CASEWGNEQFF; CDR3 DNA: TGTGCCAGCGAGTGGGGTAATGAGCAGTTCTTC
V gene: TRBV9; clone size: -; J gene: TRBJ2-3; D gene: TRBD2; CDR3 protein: CASSVAGGETDTQYF; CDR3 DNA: TGTGCCAGCAGCGTAGCGGGAGGGGAGACAGATACGCAGTATTTT
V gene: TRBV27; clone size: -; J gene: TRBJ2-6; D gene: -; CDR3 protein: CASRGYGANVLTF; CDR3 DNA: TGTGCCAGCAGAGGGTATGGGGCCAACGTCCTGACTTTC
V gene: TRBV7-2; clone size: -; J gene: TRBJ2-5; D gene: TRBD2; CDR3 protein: CASLPSGEETQYF; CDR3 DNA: TGTGCCAGCCTCCCTAGCGGGGAAGAGACCCAGTACTTC
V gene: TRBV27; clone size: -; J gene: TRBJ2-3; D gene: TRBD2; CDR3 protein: CASSFLAGGNTDTQYF; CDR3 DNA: TGTGCCAGCAGTTTCTTAGCGGGAGGGAACACAGATACGCAGTATTTT
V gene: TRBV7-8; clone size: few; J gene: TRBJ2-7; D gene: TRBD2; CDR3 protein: CASSLGSGNTYEQYF; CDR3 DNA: TGTGCCAGCAGCTTAGGTAGCGGGAATACCTACGAGCAGTACTTC
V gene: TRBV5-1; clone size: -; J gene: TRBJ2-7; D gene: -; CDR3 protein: CASSLTGGLSYEQYF; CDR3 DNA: TGCGCCAGCAGCTTGACAGGAGGCCTCTCCTACGAGCAGTACTTC
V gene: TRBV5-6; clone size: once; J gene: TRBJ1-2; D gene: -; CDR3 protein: CASSAEGGVYGYTF; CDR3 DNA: TGTGCCAGCAGCGCCGAGGGGGGGGTCTATGGCTACACCTTC
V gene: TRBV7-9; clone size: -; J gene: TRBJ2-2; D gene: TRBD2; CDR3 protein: CASSRGREGNTGELFF; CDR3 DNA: TGTGCCAGCAGCCGGGGGCGGGAGGGGAACACCGGGGAGCTGTTTTTT
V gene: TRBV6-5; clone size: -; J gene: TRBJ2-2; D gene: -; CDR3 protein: CASSYSAGTGELFF; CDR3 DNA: TGTGCCAGCAGTTACTCGGCGGGCACCGGGGAGCTGTTTTTT
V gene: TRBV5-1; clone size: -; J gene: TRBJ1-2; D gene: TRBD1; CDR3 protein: CASSLAGGTGGSDGYTF; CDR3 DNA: TGCGCCAGCAGCTTGGCCGGCGGGACAGGGGGTTCAGATGGCTACACCTTC
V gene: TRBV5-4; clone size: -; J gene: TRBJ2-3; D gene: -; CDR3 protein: CASSNQGDTQYF; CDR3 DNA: TGTGCCAGCAGCAACCAGGGAGATACGCAGTATTTT
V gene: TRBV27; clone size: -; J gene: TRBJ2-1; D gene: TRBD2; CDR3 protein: CASSETSGVLDEQFF; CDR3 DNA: TGTGCCAGCAGTGAGACTAGCGGGGTACTGGATGAGCAGTTCTTC
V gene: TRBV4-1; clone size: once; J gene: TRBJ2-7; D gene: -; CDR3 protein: CASSQDFLSYEQYF; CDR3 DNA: TGCGCCAGCAGCCAGGACTTTCTCTCCTACGAGCAGTACTTC
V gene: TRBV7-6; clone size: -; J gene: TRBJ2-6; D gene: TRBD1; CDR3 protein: CASSLVGTGVSGANVLTF; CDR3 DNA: TGTGCCAGCAGCTTAGTAGGGACAGGGGTCTCTGGGGCCAACGTCCTGACTTTC
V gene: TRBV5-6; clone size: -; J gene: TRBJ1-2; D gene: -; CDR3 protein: CASSKEGFGYTF; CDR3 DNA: TGTGCCAGCAGCAAGGAGGGGTTTGGCTACACCTTC
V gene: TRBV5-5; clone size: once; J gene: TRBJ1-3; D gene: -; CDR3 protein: CASSFGTDSGNTIYF; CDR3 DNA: TGTGCCAGCAGCTTTGGGACTGACTCTGGAAACACCATATATTTT
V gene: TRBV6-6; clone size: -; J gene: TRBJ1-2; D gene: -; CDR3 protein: CASSYSIQMGYTF; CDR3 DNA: TGTGCCAGCAGTTACTCGATACAGATGGGCTACACCTTC
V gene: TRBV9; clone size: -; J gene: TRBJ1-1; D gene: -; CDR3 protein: CASSIQETVNTEAFF; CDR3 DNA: TGTGCCAGCAGCATACAGGAGACAGTGAACACTGAAGCTTTCTTT
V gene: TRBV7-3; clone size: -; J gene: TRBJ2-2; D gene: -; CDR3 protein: CASSLLSTGELFF; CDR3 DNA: TGTGCCAGCAGCTTACTTTCCACCGGGGAGCTGTTTTTT
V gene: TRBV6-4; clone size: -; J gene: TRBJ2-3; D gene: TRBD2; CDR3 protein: CASSAVRTSSTDTQYF; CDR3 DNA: TGTGCCAGCAGTGCTGTAAGGACTAGTAGCACAGATACGCAGTATTTT
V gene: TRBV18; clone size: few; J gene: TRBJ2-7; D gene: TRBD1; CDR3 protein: CASSPSPGGNEQYF; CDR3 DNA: TGTGCCAGCTCACCATCGCCAGGGGGTAACGAGCAGTACTTC
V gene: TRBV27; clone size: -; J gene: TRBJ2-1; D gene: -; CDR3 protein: CATALGSYNEQFF; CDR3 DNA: TGTGCCACCGCACTGGGGTCCTACAATGAGCAGTTCTTC
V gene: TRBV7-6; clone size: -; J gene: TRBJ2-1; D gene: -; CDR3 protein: CASSDHNEQFF; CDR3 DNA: TGTGCCAGCAGCGACCACAATGAGCAGTTCTTC
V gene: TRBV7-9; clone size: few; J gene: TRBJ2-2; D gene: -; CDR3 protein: CARSPGAGELFF; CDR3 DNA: TGTGCCCGATCACCTGGGGCCGGGGAGCTGTTTTTT
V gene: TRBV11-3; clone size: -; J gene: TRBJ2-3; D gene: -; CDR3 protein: CASSLEGGSDTQYF; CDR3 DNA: TGTGCCAGCAGCTTGGAGGGCGGGTCAGATACGCAGTATTTT
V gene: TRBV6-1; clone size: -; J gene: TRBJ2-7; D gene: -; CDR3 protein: CASNLGIIYEQYF; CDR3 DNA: TGTGCCAGCAACCTAGGCATTATCTACGAGCAGTACTTC